This T cell receptor (beta chain) is drawn from a study of beta chain features in type 1 diabetes. Germline V gene data show CDR1 as SQVTM and CDR2 as ANQGSEA. The CDR3 spans 15 residues. Whole-study findings and limits: Highly expressing activated T cells could be over-counted with a cDNA template.

On this clone: Its target is unknown.

Sequencing targeted expressed TCRB transcripts, as all isolated RNA had been reverse transcribed. Profiled with immunoSEQ multiplex PCR; TCRdb holds only in-frame clones, not every one. The table shows approximately 200,000 clones, with 9.6% occurring only once. Input material: naive CD4+ T cells from blood. The receptor was isolated from a woman under 30 in good health. The chain has TRBV29-1 and TRBJ2-5; weak D call: TRBD1 (7 bases). The DNA end favors TRBJ2-7, so the J call may be wrong. The chain's CDR3 is CSVAPGGGLTYEQYF. For the CDR3, the DNA is TGCAGCGTTGCCCCAGGGGGAGGCCTGACCTACGAGCAGTACTTC.